This entry lists 27 T cell receptor beta chains sequenced from one sample in a study of beta chain features in type 1 diabetes. The authors reverse transcribed all of the isolated RNA, so sequencing captured expressed TCRB transcripts. Sequencing was performed with immunoSEQ multiplex PCR; in TCRdb, only in-frame clones are kept and a portion is missing. The table records about 150,000 clones, around 10% of them present only once. The sequencing input was central memory CD4+ T cells from blood. Every receptor here comes from a man aged 18 to 30 in good health.

The chain uses TRBV7-9 and TRBJ2-3; maybe TRBD2 (7 bases). Trimming stripped 4 bases from V and 8 bases from J, with 13 bases between. Germline CDR1 is SEHNR and CDR2 is FQNEAQ (reference sequence). The CDR3 extends over 13 amino acids. CDR3: CASSSQGGGTQYF. In nucleotides, the CDR3 is TGTGCCAGCAGCTCCCAGGGAGGGGGTACGCAGTATTTT.

V and J are TRBV7-2 and TRBJ2-7; a possible D gene is TRBD2 (5 bases). The germline V gene encodes CDR1 SGHTA and CDR2 FQGNSA. Trimming took 5 bases from V and 3 from J, leaving 17 bases between them. The CDR3 extends over 15 amino acids. The CDR3 DNA reads as TGTGCCAGCAGCCGCAACCGGGGATCGGGCTACGAGCAGTACTTC. It yields the protein CASSRNRGSGYEQYF.

This clone has more than one count but fewer than ten. The V gene is TRBV29-1, the J gene TRBJ1-2, with 9 bases that match TRBD1. V was clipped by 6 bases and J by 3 bases; unmatched bases: 8. CDR3 length: 14 residues. Germline loops: CDR1 SQVTM, CDR2 ANQGSEA. The CDR3 nucleotides read TGCAGCGTGGTCCGGACAGGGGCCGACTATGGCTACACCTTC. This sequence encodes CSVVRTGADYGYTF. The full variable domain, its missing parts supplied by reference TRBV29-1 and TRBJ1-2, is SAVISQKPSRDICQRGTSLTIQCQVDSQVTMMFWYRQQPGQSLTLIATANQGSEATYESGFVIDKFPISRPNLTFSTLTVSNMSPEDSSIYLCSVVRTGADYGYTFGSGTRLTVV.

This clone was found a few times. CDR3 DNA: TGTGCCAGCAGCGACCGGACAGGGGCGGTCACCGGGGAGCTGTTTTTT. Amino acids: CASSDRTGAVTGELFF. V and J are TRBV7-3 and TRBJ2-2, with 9 nucleotides matching TRBD1. V lost 5 bases, J lost 4 bases, and 8 bases stayed unmatched. The CDR3 totals 16 residues. Germline loops: CDR1 SGHTA, CDR2 FQGTGA.

The genes are TRBV28 and TRBJ2-6; TRBD1 matches 8 bases. CDR3 length: 13 amino acids. V lost 10 bases and J lost 4; bases outside the gene matches: 3. Germline loops: CDR1 MDHEN, CDR2 SYDVKM. CDR3 coding DNA: TGTGCCACCCAGGGGGCCGGGGCCAACGTCCTGACTTTC. Translating it yields CATQGAGANVLTF.

The chain employs TRBV19 and TRBJ2-5; D remains ambiguous. Germline V gene lookup returns CDR1 LNHDA and CDR2 SQIVND (reference sequence). V was cut by 2 bases and J by 5 bases, with 9 bases left in between. The CDR3 consists of 13 residues. The CDR3 DNA reads TGTGCCAGTAGTATATCCCAGTTGGAGACCCAGTACTTC. Its translation is CASSISQLETQYF.

The chain carries TRBV4-2 and TRBJ2-7; a possible D gene is TRBD1 (6 bases). Trimming removed 0 bases at V and 7 bases at J, with 13 bases between. CDR3 length equals 14 residues. Germline values: CDR1 LGHNA, CDR2 YNFKEQ. As DNA, the CDR3 is TGTGCCAGCAGCCAAGAAGGAAGGGGGAATGAGCAGTACTTC. Protein product: CASSQEGRGNEQYF.

This clone was seen repeatedly, ten times or more. The chain recombines TRBV7-2 with TRBJ2-7; D unresolved. This CDR3 comprises 9 residues. CDR1 SGHTA and CDR2 FQGNSA come from the germline V gene. V dropped 8 bases and J dropped 7 bases, with 6 bases sitting between them. The CDR3 nucleotides read TGTGCCAGCGTGTTGGAGCAGTACTTC. It encodes CASVLEQYF.

The V and J genes are TRBV5-4 and TRBJ1-6; no definite D call. The CDR3 consists of 14 residues. The V gene's germline CDR1 is SGHNT and CDR2 YYREEE (reference sequence). Trimming removed 1 base at V and 6 bases at J, with 8 bases between. The CDR3 sequence: CASSLLGTNSPLHF. CDR3 bases: TGTGCCAGCAGCTTGCTGGGTACTAATTCACCCCTCCACTTT.

The chain employs TRBV19 and TRBJ2-5; 12 bases map to TRBD1. The germline V gene encodes CDR1 LNHDA and CDR2 SQIVND (reference sequence). V was pared by 3 bases and J by 6 bases, with 8 bases of the junction left unmatched. The CDR3 spans 16 residues. The CDR3 bases are TGTGCCAGTAGTATCGCCGGGACAGGGGGCACGAAGACCCAGTACTTC. It yields the protein CASSIAGTGGTKTQYF.

The table lists this clone with a few counts. This rearrangement joins TRBV6-6 to TRBJ2-7, with D perhaps TRBD1 (6 bases). Germline loops: CDR1 MNHNY, CDR2 SVGAGI (reference sequence). V was cut by 7 bases and J by 2 bases, with 15 bases left in between. The CDR3 runs to 14 residues. The CDR3 nucleotides read TGTGCCAGCACGGGACAAACTTCAACCTACGAGCAGTACTTC. It encodes CASTGQTSTYEQYF.

This chain uses TRBV9 with TRBJ2-7, with D perhaps matching TRBD1 (5 bases). CDR1 SGDLS and CDR2 YYNGEE come from the germline V gene. The V end was cut by 4 bases, the J end by 1 base, with 12 bases between. The CDR3 spans 14 residues. CDR3 sequence: CASSPVRVSYEQYF. DNA for the CDR3: TGTGCCAGCAGCCCCGTCAGGGTTTCCTACGAGCAGTACTTC.

V and J are TRBV28 and TRBJ2-4; 11 bases align to TRBD2. The V gene end was trimmed by 7 bases and the J gene end by 3 bases; junction bases not matched to a gene: 2. The germline V gene has CDR1 MDHEN and CDR2 SYDVKM. This CDR3 region has 14 residues. The CDR3 here is CASTGTSGKNIQYF. The CDR3 nucleotides are TGTGCCAGCACCGGGACTAGCGGCAAAAACATTCAGTACTTC.

V gene TRBV28 combines with J gene TRBJ2-3; 13 bases match TRBD2. The germline V gene encodes CDR1 MDHEN and CDR2 SYDVKM. The V and J ends lost 5 bases and 5 bases, in that order; junction bases with no gene match: 10. This CDR3 is built from 17 residues. The CDR3 DNA follows: TGTGCCAGCAGTAGTACTAGCGGGGGGGCCGAAGAAGATACGCAGTATTTT. It is translated as CASSSTSGGAEEDTQYF.

In its sample, this clone was seen a few times. The chain carries TRBV9 and TRBJ2-3; no clear D. Germline loops: CDR1 SGDLS, CDR2 YYNGEE. This CDR3 region has 16 residues. Trimming removed 0 bases at V and 2 bases at J, with 13 bases between. The DNA for the CDR3 is TGTGCCAGCAGCGTAGTCACTCCACACAACACAGATACGCAGTATTTT. Its translation is CASSVVTPHNTDTQYF.

The V and J genes are TRBV7-2 and TRBJ2-7, with D tentatively TRBD1 (5 bases). This CDR3 region has 14 residues. V was clipped by 4 bases and J by 6 bases, with 16 bases between them. The V gene's germline CDR1 is SGHTA and CDR2 FQGNSA. The CDR3 DNA follows: TGTGCCAGCAGCTCCCAGGGCCGGGTGACCGAGCAGTACTTC. This sequence encodes CASSSQGRVTEQYF.

This clone was seen a handful of times. V gene TRBV6-6 combines with J gene TRBJ2-7; D remains unclear. There are 14 residues in the CDR3. The germline V gene encodes CDR1 MNHNY and CDR2 SVGAGI (reference sequence). V was clipped by 5 bases and J by 5 bases, with 16 bases between them. The CDR3 loop reads CASSLRHPGDEQYF. The CDR3 DNA sequence: TGTGCCAGCAGTCTCCGACACCCCGGTGACGAGCAGTACTTC.

The chain carries TRBV7-2 and TRBJ2-1; D gene uncertain. Germline values: CDR1 SGHTA, CDR2 FQGNSA. CDR3 length: 14 residues. The V end was cut by 6 bases, the J end by 10 bases, with 19 bases between. The CDR3: CASRQLAVRGEQFF. DNA of the CDR3: TGTGCCAGCAGGCAATTAGCCGTGAGAGGAGAGCAGTTCTTC.

The CDR3 protein is CASSSRGGATDTQYF. The CDR3 nucleotides read TGCGCCAGCAGCTCTCGGGGCGGCGCCACAGATACGCAGTATTTT. The chain carries TRBV5-1 and TRBJ2-3; perhaps D is TRBD1 or TRBD2 (5 bases each). Germline CDR1 and CDR2: SGHRS and YFSETQ. The CDR3 length is 15 residues. The ends were cut back, 3 bases at V and 2 bases at J, with 13 bases in the middle.

The sample holds a few counts of this clone. The V and J genes are TRBV23-1 and TRBJ2-1; no clear D gene. TRBV23-1 qualifies as an ORF whose function is uncertain. The CDR3 consists of 12 residues. The V end was cut by 7 bases, the J end by 12 bases, with 16 bases between. CDR3 loop: CASTPLSPGQFF. CDR3 DNA sequence: TGCGCCAGCACCCCGCTCTCGCCCGGGCAGTTCTTC.

There are a few counts of this clone. This chain uses TRBV27 with TRBJ2-7; possibly TRBD1 for D (5 bases). The CDR3 runs to 15 residues. Germline values: CDR1 MNHEY, CDR2 SMNVEV (reference sequence). V gave up 2 bases and J gave up 3 bases, with 14 bases separating them. DNA for the CDR3: TGTGCCAGCAGTTTACAGGGTTCAACATTCTACGAGCAGTACTTC. Its translation: CASSLQGSTFYEQYF.

The gene calls are TRBV29-1 and TRBJ2-1; 8 nucleotides agree with TRBD2. CDR1 SQVTM and CDR2 ANQGSEA come from the germline V gene. V lost 3 bases to trimming and J lost 9 bases; unmatched junction nucleotides: 10. The CDR3 is made up of 14 amino acids. CDR3 nucleotides: TGCAGCGTTGACAGAAGCGGGAGTGGTATTGAGCAGTTCTTC. It encodes CSVDRSGSGIEQFF.

This clone was recorded a few times. CDR3 sequence (DNA): TGTGCCATCCCAGGATCAAGCCTGAACACTGAAGCTTTCTTT. Amino acid sequence: CAIPGSSLNTEAFF. The J gene is TRBJ1-1, the V gene TRBV5-4, with D unresolved. The ends were cut back, 9 bases at V and 0 bases at J, with 15 bases in the middle. The CDR3 length is 14 residues. The V gene's germline CDR1 is SGHNT and CDR2 YYREEE (reference sequence).

This clone occurred a few times. The chain uses TRBV7-3 and TRBJ2-1; 13 nucleotides agree with TRBD2. The CDR3 consists of 16 residues. CDR1 is SGHTA and CDR2 is FQGTGA in the germline V gene. V lost 5 bases, J lost 3 bases, and 4 bases stayed unmatched. CDR3 sequence (DNA): TGTGCCAGCAGCGTCCGGACTAGCGGGGGCTACAATGAGCAGTTCTTC. Amino acid sequence: CASSVRTSGGYNEQFF.

This chain uses TRBV18 with TRBJ1-1; D is undetermined. Trimming took 5 bases from V and 0 from J, leaving 13 bases between them. CDR3 size: 15 residues. CDR1 and CDR2 (germline): KGHSH, LQKENI. CDR3 sequence reads: CASSSLGVMNTEAFF. The DNA for the CDR3 is TGTGCCAGCTCATCCCTCGGGGTAATGAACACTGAAGCTTTCTTT.

This clone showed up many times. The rearrangement uses TRBV4-2 and TRBJ2-7; 7 bases fit TRBD1. The junction had 7 bases not matched to a gene; V was cut back by 0 bases and J by 2 bases. Germline V gene lookup returns CDR1 LGHNA and CDR2 YNFKEQ. This CDR3 comprises 16 residues. CDR3: CASSQDYRGNTYEQYF. The CDR3 DNA reads as TGTGCCAGCAGCCAAGATTACAGGGGAAATACCTACGAGCAGTACTTC.

Ten or more counts support this clone. V usage is TRBV9 and J usage is TRBJ1-4, with D possibly TRBD1 on 5 matching bases. V lost 0 bases and J 4 bases, leaving 10 bases between the germline ends. CDR1 is SGDLS and CDR2 is YYNGEE in the germline V gene. The CDR3 sequence is 15 residues long. The CDR3 coding sequence is TGTGCCAGCAGCGTAGCGGGACGGTTTAATGAAAAACTGTTTTTT. It encodes CASSVAGRFNEKLFF.